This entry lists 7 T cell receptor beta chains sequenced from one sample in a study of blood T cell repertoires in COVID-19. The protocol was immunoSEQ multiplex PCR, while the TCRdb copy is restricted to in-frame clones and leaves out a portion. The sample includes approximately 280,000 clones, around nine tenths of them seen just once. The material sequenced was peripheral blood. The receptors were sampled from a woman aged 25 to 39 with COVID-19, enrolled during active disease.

CDR3 sequence (DNA): TGTGCCAGCAGTGAAGCCGGGGATCGAGTGGAACTGTTTTTT. It translates to CASSEAGDRVELFF. The chain links TRBV6-1 to TRBJ1-4, with unresolved D. V lost 0 bases to trimming and J lost 12 bases, with 14 bases between them. Germline V lookup: CDR1 MNHNS, CDR2 SASEGT. This CDR3 is 14 amino acids long.

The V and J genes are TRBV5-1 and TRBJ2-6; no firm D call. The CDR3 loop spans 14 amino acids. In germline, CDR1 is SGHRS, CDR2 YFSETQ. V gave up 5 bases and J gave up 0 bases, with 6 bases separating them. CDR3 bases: TGCGCCAGCAGTCCCTACTCTGGGGCCAACGTCCTGACTTTC. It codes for CASSPYSGANVLTF.

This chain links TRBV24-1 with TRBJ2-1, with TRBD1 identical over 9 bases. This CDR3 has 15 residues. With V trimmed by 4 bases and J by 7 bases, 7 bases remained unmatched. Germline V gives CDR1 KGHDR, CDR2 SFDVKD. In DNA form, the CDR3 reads TGTGCCACCAGTGACCCCGGGACAGGGAGGAATGAGCAGTTCTTC. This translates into CATSDPGTGRNEQFF.

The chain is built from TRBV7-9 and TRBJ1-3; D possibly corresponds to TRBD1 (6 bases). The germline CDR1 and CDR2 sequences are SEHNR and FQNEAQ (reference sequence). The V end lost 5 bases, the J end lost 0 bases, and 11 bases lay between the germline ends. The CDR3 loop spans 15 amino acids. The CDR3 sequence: CASSPRTVSGNTIYF. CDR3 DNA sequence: TGTGCCAGCAGCCCCCGGACAGTCTCTGGAAACACCATATATTTT.

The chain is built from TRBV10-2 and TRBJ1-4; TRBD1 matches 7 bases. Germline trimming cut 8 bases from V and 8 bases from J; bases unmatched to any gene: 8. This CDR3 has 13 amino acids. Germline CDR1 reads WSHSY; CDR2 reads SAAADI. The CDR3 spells CASRDRVGEKLFF. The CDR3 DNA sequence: TGCGCCAGCCGAGACAGGGTGGGCGAAAAACTGTTTTTT.

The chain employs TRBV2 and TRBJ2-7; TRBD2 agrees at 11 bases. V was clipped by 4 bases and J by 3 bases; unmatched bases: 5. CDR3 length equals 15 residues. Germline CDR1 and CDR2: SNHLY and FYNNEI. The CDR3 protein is CASSVAGGIFYEQYF. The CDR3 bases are TGTGCCAGCAGTGTAGCGGGAGGGATTTTCTACGAGCAGTACTTC.

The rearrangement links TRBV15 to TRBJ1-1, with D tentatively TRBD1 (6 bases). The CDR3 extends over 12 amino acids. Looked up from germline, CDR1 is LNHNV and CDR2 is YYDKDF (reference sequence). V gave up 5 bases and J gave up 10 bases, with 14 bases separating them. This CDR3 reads CATSPPLGGAFF. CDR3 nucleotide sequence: TGTGCCACCAGCCCACCCCTAGGGGGAGCTTTCTTT.